The 24 T cell receptor beta chains in this list originate from one sample, sequenced in a study of blood T cell repertoires in COVID-19. Assay used: immunoSEQ multiplex PCR; TCRdb lists only in-frame clones, some missing. The sample comprises some 220,000 clones, about 80% of which are singletons, and about 2.3% rests with the top ten. Sequencing was done on a sample of peripheral blood. These TCRs come from a woman aged 55 to 70 with acute or convalescent COVID-19.

The V and J genes are TRBV7-8 and TRBJ1-2; 9 bases are a match to TRBD1. Germline-derived CDR1 and CDR2 are SGHVS and FQNEAQ. V lost 3 bases, J lost 8 bases, and 4 bases stayed unmatched. This CDR3 has 13 residues. The CDR3 is CASSLDRGYGYTF. The CDR3 coding sequence is TGTGCCAGCAGCTTGGACAGGGGTTACGGCTACACCTTC.

The chain couples TRBV28 to TRBJ2-7; 11 positions match TRBD2. V lost 5 bases to trimming and J lost 4 bases; unmatched junction nucleotides: 4. The CDR3 length is 14 residues. Looked up from germline, CDR1 is MDHEN and CDR2 is SYDVKM. CDR3 residues: CASSLSGGAYEQYF. CDR3 in DNA: TGTGCCAGCAGTCTTAGCGGGGGGGCTTACGAGCAGTACTTC. The whole variable domain, filled in from reference TRBV28 and TRBJ2-7, reads DVKVTQSSRYLVKRTGEKVFLECVQDMDHENMFWYRQDPGLGLRLIYFSYDVKMKEKGDIPEGYSVSREKKERFSLILESASTNQTSMYLCASSLSGGAYEQYFGPGTRLTVT.

Here the CDR3 DNA reads TGTGCCATCGGGACAGGGTCTCCGTACGAGCAGTACTTC. This codes for CAIGTGSPYEQYF. The chain carries TRBV10-3 and TRBJ2-7; 9 bases align to TRBD1. Trimming cost V 8 bases and J 4 bases; bases outside gene matches: 6. This CDR3 region has 13 residues. Germline CDR1 reads ENHRY; CDR2 reads SYGVKD.

The chain combines TRBV5-8 with TRBJ1-1; 9 bases agree with TRBD1. Germline V gene data show CDR1 as SGHTS and CDR2 as YDEGEE. V was pared by 2 bases and J by 5 bases, with 7 bases of the junction left unmatched. The CDR3 runs to 15 residues. The CDR3 spells CASSLGGQGWTEAFF. The DNA for the CDR3 is TGTGCCAGCAGCTTAGGAGGACAGGGGTGGACTGAAGCTTTCTTT.

The rearrangement links TRBV28 to TRBJ1-1; TRBD1 might be the D (6 bases). The germline V and J ends were trimmed by 6 bases and 0 bases, with 14 bases remaining between them. Germline values: CDR1 MDHEN, CDR2 SYDVKM. This CDR3 contains 15 residues. As DNA, the CDR3 is TGTGCCAGCAGCATAGGGGGATCTTTGAACACTGAAGCTTTCTTT. This codes for CASSIGGSLNTEAFF.

Worth noting for this clone: Relative to the germline gene, one junction end is altered; a read error may explain this. This chain connects TRBV12-3 or TRBV12-4 to TRBJ1-4, with 9 bases that match TRBD1. This CDR3 is built from 13 residues. CDR3 sequence: CASSTTGTGPYHF. The CDR3, as DNA: TGTGCCAGCAGTACTACCGGGACAGGGCCCTATCATTTT.

V is TRBV5-1 and J is TRBJ2-3; 9 bases line up with TRBD2. Germline CDR1 SGHRS, CDR2 YFSETQ. Unmatched junction bases numbered 4, after V lost 5 bases and J lost 6 bases. There are 13 residues in the CDR3. CDR3: CASRSSGADTQYF. For the CDR3, the DNA is TGCGCCAGCAGGTCTAGCGGGGCGGATACGCAGTATTTT.

The V call is TRBV15, the J call TRBJ1-5; TRBD1 is a possible D gene (5 bases). Germline loops: CDR1 LNHNV, CDR2 YYDKDF (reference sequence). The V and J ends lost 1 base and 6 bases respectively, with 13 bases between them. The CDR3 runs 15 residues. Here the CDR3 DNA reads TGTGCCACCAGCAGAGTTCGGCAGGGTAGTCAGCCCCAGCATTTT. Its translation: CATSRVRQGSQPQHF.

This clone was counted once. This chain uses TRBV19 with TRBJ1-2; TRBD1 might be the D (5 bases). The ends were cut back, 1 base at V and 8 bases at J, with 11 bases in the middle. The CDR3 sequence is 13 residues long. Per the germline V gene, CDR1 is LNHDA and CDR2 is SQIVND (reference sequence). The CDR3 protein is CASSIVTNRGYTF. The CDR3 DNA follows: TGTGCCAGTAGTATAGTCACAAACAGGGGCTACACCTTC.

The sample holds a few counts of this clone. The CDR3 bases are TGTGCCAGCAGCCAAGTTCCCGGGACTGGAAACACCATATATTTT. This gives the protein CASSQVPGTGNTIYF. The chain carries TRBV4-2 and TRBJ1-3, with D uncertain. The CDR3 loop spans 15 amino acids. Trimming stripped 1 base from V and 2 bases from J, with 9 bases between. The V gene's germline CDR1 is LGHNA and CDR2 YNFKEQ.

The V gene is TRBV28, the J gene TRBJ1-3; 7 nucleotides line up with TRBD1. Per the germline V gene, CDR1 is MDHEN and CDR2 is SYDVKM. CDR3 length: 15 residues. Trimming removed 3 bases from V and 2 bases from J; junction bases left unmatched: 4. The CDR3 DNA follows: TGTGCCAGCAGTTTCAGCAGGGGGACTGGAAACACCATATATTTT. Translation: CASSFSRGTGNTIYF.

CDR3 protein: CASSPGQANTGELFF. The CDR3 DNA reads as TGTGCCAGCTCACCGGGACAGGCTAACACCGGGGAGCTGTTTTTT. The rearrangement joins TRBV18 to TRBJ2-2; TRBD1 matches at 8 bases. This CDR3 spans 15 amino acids. Trimming cost V 3 bases and J 2 bases; bases outside gene matches: 2. CDR1 is KGHSH and CDR2 is LQKENI in the germline V gene.

Only one count was recorded for this clone. Other DNA sequences within the sample encode an identical CDR3. The CDR3 DNA reads TGTGCCAGCAGTCCTTCCAACTATGGCTACACCTTC. Encoded protein: CASSPSNYGYTF. The chain carries TRBV28 and TRBJ1-2, with D unresolved. The germline V and J ends were trimmed by 5 bases and 2 bases, with 6 bases remaining between them. Germline V lookup: CDR1 MDHEN, CDR2 SYDVKM. The CDR3 runs to 12 residues.

The chain recombines TRBV6-5 with TRBJ1-1, with D possibly TRBD1 on 5 matching bases. The CDR3 is made up of 15 amino acids. Per the germline V gene, CDR1 is MNHEY and CDR2 is SVGAGI. Trimming removed 4 bases at V and 2 bases at J, with 14 bases between. The CDR3 loop is CASSSPKGSNTEAFF. In DNA, the CDR3 is TGTGCCAGCAGTTCCCCAAAGGGGTCAAACACTGAAGCTTTCTTT.

The chain carries TRBV5-8 and TRBJ1-5, with D perhaps TRBD1 (6 bases). Germline assignment: CDR1 SGHTS and CDR2 YDEGEE. The V and J ends lost 6 bases and 4 bases respectively, with 17 bases between them. The CDR3 is made up of 15 amino acids. CDR3 bases: TGTGCCAGCACCCCCGCCGGGACAACAAATCAGCCCCAGCATTTT. The encoded protein is CASTPAGTTNQPQHF.

The chain is built from TRBV4-2 and TRBJ1-2, with TRBD1 matching over 8 bases. The CDR3 totals 16 residues. The germline CDR1 and CDR2 sequences are LGHNA and YNFKEQ. The junction had 7 bases not matched to a gene; V was cut back by 0 bases and J by 4 bases. CDR3 bases: TGTGCCAGCAGCCAAGACCCGGGACAGGATCTCTATGGCTACACCTTC. Protein product: CASSQDPGQDLYGYTF.

The CDR3 spells CASSLLWPPSGANVLTF. The CDR3 DNA reads as TGTGCCAGCAGCTTACTGTGGCCTCCCTCTGGGGCCAACGTCCTGACTTTC. The genes are TRBV7-8 and TRBJ2-6; unclear D gene. The CDR3 has 17 residues. Trimming removed 2 bases at V and 0 bases at J, with 11 bases between. The germline V gene encodes CDR1 SGHVS and CDR2 FQNEAQ.

The rearrangement uses TRBV9 and TRBJ1-6; D perhaps matches TRBD1 (5 bases). In germline, CDR1 is SGDLS, CDR2 YYNGEE. This CDR3 has 15 residues. Trimming cost V 3 bases and J 2 bases, with 9 bases left between them. DNA of the CDR3: TGTGCCAGCAGCGGTGGGGGGGCCTATAATTCACCCCTCCACTTT. Amino acids: CASSGGGAYNSPLHF. Using reference TRBV9 and TRBJ1-6 for the parts outside the CDR3, the full variable domain is DSGVTQTPKHLITATGQRVTLRCSPRSGDLSVYWYQQSLDQGLQFLIQYYNGEERAKGNILERFSAQQFPDLHSELNLSSLELGDSALYFCASSGGGAYNSPLHFGNGTRLTVT.

The V and J genes are TRBV28 and TRBJ2-3; D not certain. The V gene lost 5 bases and the J gene lost 10 bases, with 10 bases spanning the gap. Per the germline V gene, CDR1 is MDHEN and CDR2 is SYDVKM. The CDR3 is made up of 11 amino acids. CDR3 protein: CASSAPVAQYF. The CDR3 nucleotides read TGTGCCAGCAGTGCGCCGGTGGCGCAGTATTTT.

DNA for the CDR3: TGTGCCAGCAGTGAAGAGGTCAGCGGAACTCCCCTCCACTTT. It is translated as CASSEEVSGTPLHF. The V and J genes are TRBV6-1 and TRBJ1-6; D gene ambiguous. CDR3 length equals 14 residues. Germline V lookup: CDR1 MNHNS, CDR2 SASEGT. V was cut by 1 base and J by 13 bases, with 14 bases left in between.

This chain uses TRBV9 with TRBJ2-3, with 8 bases that match TRBD1. CDR1 and CDR2 from the germline V gene are SGDLS and YYNGEE. The ends lost 6 bases at V and 4 bases at J; junction bases unmatched: 7. The CDR3 length is 14 residues. The CDR3 is CASTRDRSSDTQYF. CDR3 sequence (DNA): TGTGCCAGCACTCGGGACAGGAGCTCAGATACGCAGTATTTT.

The chain joins TRBV19 to TRBJ2-5; the match to TRBD2 covers 8 bases. The V and J ends lost 5 bases and 5 bases, in that order; junction bases with no gene match: 19. Germline lookup yields CDR1 LNHDA and CDR2 SQIVND (reference sequence). The CDR3 sequence is 18 residues long. CDR3 DNA: TGTGCCAGTAGTCGCACAGGCATAGCGGGGCGACCTCCCGAGACCCAGTACTTC. This sequence encodes CASSRTGIAGRPPETQYF.

The chain carries TRBV11-2 and TRBJ2-2; TRBD2 agrees at 7 bases. J was trimmed by 7 bases and V by 5 bases; bases with no gene match: 10. CDR1 and CDR2 (germline): SGHAT, FQNNGV. The CDR3 runs 15 residues. CDR3 nucleotide sequence: TGTGCCAGCAGCCCTAGCGGTGCCCGGGGCGGGGAGCTGTTTTTT. The encoded protein is CASSPSGARGGELFF. Full variable domain (rest looked up from reference TRBV11-2 and TRBJ2-2): EAGVAQSPRYKIIEKRQSVAFWCNPISGHATLYWYQQILGQGPKLLIQFQNNGVVDDSQLPKDRFSAERLKGVDSTLKIQPAKLEDSAVYLCASSPSGARGGELFFGEGSRLTVL.

CDR3 in amino acids: CASSFAVRVIAEAFF. For the CDR3, the DNA is TGTGCCAGCAGCTTCGCAGTTCGGGTTATCGCTGAAGCTTTCTTT. V and J are TRBV13 and TRBJ1-1; D uncertain. The CDR3 runs to 15 residues. V lost 3 bases to trimming and J lost 6 bases, with 17 bases between them. Germline V CDR1 and CDR2: PRHDT, FYEKMQ (reference sequence).